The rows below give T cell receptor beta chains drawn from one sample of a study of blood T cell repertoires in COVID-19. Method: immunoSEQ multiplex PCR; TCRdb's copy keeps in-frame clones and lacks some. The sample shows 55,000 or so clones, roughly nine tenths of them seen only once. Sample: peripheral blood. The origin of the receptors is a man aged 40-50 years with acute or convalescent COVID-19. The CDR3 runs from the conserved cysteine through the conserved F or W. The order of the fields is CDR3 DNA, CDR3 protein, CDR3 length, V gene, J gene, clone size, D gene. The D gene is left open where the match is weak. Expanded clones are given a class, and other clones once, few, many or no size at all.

DNA: TGTGCCAGCAGCTTCAGGGGCCAGGTTGGAAACACCATATATTTT
CDR3: CASSFRGQVGNTIYF
length: 15
V: TRBV7-2
J: TRBJ1-3
size: -
D: -

DNA: TGTGCCAGCAGCGAGGGGGGGGACAAGGGACGTGTGGTGACCCAGTACTTC
CDR3: CASSEGGDKGRVVTQYF
length: 17
V: TRBV11-3
J: TRBJ2-5
size: -
D: -

DNA: TGTGCCTCCAGGTCCTCGAACACCGGGGAGCTGTTTTTT
CDR3: CASRSSNTGELFF
length: 13
V: TRBV24-1
J: TRBJ2-2
size: -
D: -

DNA: TGTGCCTGGAGTGTAGAAGGGTTGGCCAGGGACACTGAAGCTTTCTTT
CDR3: CAWSVEGLARDTEAFF
length: 16
V: TRBV30
J: TRBJ1-1
size: once
D: -

DNA: TGTGCCAGCAGCCAAGTCGATAGCGGTGCGGGGGGTACGCAGTATTTT
CDR3: CASSQVDSGAGGTQYF
length: 16
V: TRBV3-1/TRBV3-2
J: TRBJ2-3
size: -
D: TRBD2

DNA: TGTGCCAGCTCATCGGGAGGACTCAGCGAGCAGTACTTC
CDR3: CASSSGGLSEQYF
length: 13
V: TRBV18
J: TRBJ2-7
size: few
D: TRBD2

DNA: TGTGCCAGCTCACCATACCCGACAGTTGGCACAGATACGCAGTATTTT
CDR3: CASSPYPTVGTDTQYF
length: 16
V: TRBV18
J: TRBJ2-3
size: -
D: -

DNA: TGTGCCAGCAGCTTAAGCGGGAGGGTAGCAGATACGCAGTATTTT
CDR3: CASSLSGRVADTQYF
length: 15
V: TRBV7-6
J: TRBJ2-3
size: -
D: TRBD2

DNA: TGTGCCAGTAGTATAGATTTGGAAATAACAGGGGACTATGGCTACACCTTC
CDR3: CASSIDLEITGDYGYTF
length: 17
V: TRBV19
J: TRBJ1-2
size: once
D: TRBD1

DNA: TGTGCCAGCAGCCCCCCGGGACAGGGGAATTCACCCCTCCACTTT
CDR3: CASSPPGQGNSPLHF
length: 15
V: TRBV7-9
J: TRBJ1-6
size: -
D: TRBD1

DNA: TGTGCCAGCAGCTCCCTAGCAAACAATGAGCAGTTCTTC
CDR3: CASSSLANNEQFF
length: 13
V: TRBV7-9
J: TRBJ2-1
size: -
D: -

DNA: TGTGCCAGTAGTATAGAGGGCCGTGGCAGGGATGGGGGGAATGGCTACACCTTC
CDR3: CASSIEGRGRDGGNGYTF
length: 18
V: TRBV19
J: TRBJ1-2
size: -
D: -

DNA: TGTGCCAGCAGCGTAGGGACAGTGAACACTGAAGCTTTCTTT
CDR3: CASSVGTVNTEAFF
length: 14
V: TRBV9
J: TRBJ1-1
size: -
D: -

DNA: TGCGCCAGCAGCCAAATTCAGGGAAACAACGAGCAGTACTTC
CDR3: CASSQIQGNNEQYF
length: 14
V: TRBV4-1
J: TRBJ2-7
size: -
D: -

DNA: TGTGCCACCAGTGGGACAGGGGGCACTGAAGCTTTCTTT
CDR3: CATSGTGGTEAFF
length: 13
V: TRBV24-1
J: TRBJ1-1
size: few
D: TRBD1

DNA: TGTGCCAGCAGCGCAGCTAGCGCAAGGGGCTACGAGCAGTACTTC
CDR3: CASSAASARGYEQYF
length: 15
V: TRBV9
J: TRBJ2-7
size: once
D: -

DNA: TGTGCCAGCAGTTTCGGTGAAGAGACCCAGTACTTC
CDR3: CASSFGEETQYF
length: 12
V: TRBV12-3/TRBV12-4
J: TRBJ2-5
size: -
D: -

DNA: TGTGCCAGCTCACCGTCCCCGGGGGCCTACGAGCAGTACTTC
CDR3: CASSPSPGAYEQYF
length: 14
V: TRBV18
J: TRBJ2-7
size: -
D: -

DNA: TGTGCCATCAGTGATCCCCCCAGTGGTAGCGGGGGGTACAATGAGCAGTTCTTC
CDR3: CAISDPPSGSGGYNEQFF
length: 18
V: TRBV10-3
J: TRBJ2-1
size: -
D: TRBD2

DNA: TGTGCCAGTAGTATAGGGGACAGCCAAGCTTTCTTT
CDR3: CASSIGDSQAFF
length: 12
V: TRBV19
J: TRBJ1-1
size: few
D: TRBD1

DNA: TGTGCCACCAGCCCCAGGGGCCTTCCTAGTCCTGGCGATGAGCAGTTCTTC
CDR3: CATSPRGLPSPGDEQFF
length: 17
V: TRBV24-1
J: TRBJ2-1
size: -
D: -

DNA: TGTGCCAGCAGTTTCTCTAGCGGAGCCTACAATGAGCAGTTCTTC
CDR3: CASSFSSGAYNEQFF
length: 15
V: TRBV27
J: TRBJ2-1
size: -
D: TRBD2

DNA: TGTGCCAGCAGCTATCAACACAGGGTACACACTGAAGCTTTCTTT
CDR3: CASSYQHRVHTEAFF
length: 15
V: TRBV13
J: TRBJ1-1
size: -
D: -

DNA: TGTGCCAGCAGCGCCCATAGCGGCTACTCCTACAATGAGCAGTTCTTC
CDR3: CASSAHSGYSYNEQFF
length: 16
V: TRBV9
J: TRBJ2-1
size: -
D: -

DNA: TGTGCCTGGAGAACGGGACAGTTGTTCCATTCACCCCTCCACTTT
CDR3: CAWRTGQLFHSPLHF
length: 15
V: TRBV30
J: TRBJ1-6
size: -
D: TRBD1

DNA: TGTGCCAGCAGCTTGGACGGGGGGAACACCATATATTTT
CDR3: CASSLDGGNTIYF
length: 13
V: TRBV5-6
J: TRBJ1-3
size: -
D: -

DNA: TGTGCCAGCAGCTCGCGGGACAGAGCCAAAAACATTCAGTACTTC
CDR3: CASSSRDRAKNIQYF
length: 15
V: TRBV3-1/TRBV3-2
J: TRBJ2-4
size: -
D: -

DNA: TGTGCCAGCAGCCAAGGAGACAGGGCAGCGTACAATGAGCAGTTCTTC
CDR3: CASSQGDRAAYNEQFF
length: 16
V: TRBV4-2
J: TRBJ2-1
size: -
D: TRBD1

DNA: TGTGCCAGCAGTACACCCCACATGGCGGGAGTACGTGAGACCCAGTACTTC
CDR3: CASSTPHMAGVRETQYF
length: 17
V: TRBV28
J: TRBJ2-5
size: -
D: TRBD2

DNA: TGTGCCACCAACCCAATCGGGACAGGGGGTCAGCCCCAGCATTTT
CDR3: CATNPIGTGGQPQHF
length: 15
V: TRBV15
J: TRBJ1-5
size: -
D: TRBD1

DNA: TGTGCCAGCAGCCGACAGGGTTTGCAAGAGACCCAGTACTTC
CDR3: CASSRQGLQETQYF
length: 14
V: TRBV7-9
J: TRBJ2-5
size: -
D: TRBD1

DNA: TGTGCCAGCAGCCCGTCCGGGAGGGCCGGGGAGCTGTTTTTT
CDR3: CASSPSGRAGELFF
length: 14
V: TRBV11-1
J: TRBJ2-2
size: -
D: TRBD2

DNA: TGTGCCAGCAGTCACCGAAGAGGGATGAACACTGAAGCTTTCTTT
CDR3: CASSHRRGMNTEAFF
length: 15
V: TRBV6-5
J: TRBJ1-1
size: -
D: -

DNA: TGTGCCGCGTCCCTTCTAGCGGGAGGGGGGGAGCAGTTCTTC
CDR3: CAASLLAGGGEQFF
length: 14
V: TRBV6-5
J: TRBJ2-1
size: -
D: TRBD2

DNA: TGTGCCAGTAGTGCGGTAGGGAACACTGAAGCTTTCTTT
CDR3: CASSAVGNTEAFF
length: 13
V: TRBV19
J: TRBJ1-1
size: -
D: -

DNA: TGTGCCAGCATGCGGCAGGGTGGCTATGGCTACACCTTC
CDR3: CASMRQGGYGYTF
length: 13
V: TRBV12-3/TRBV12-4
J: TRBJ1-2
size: -
D: -

DNA: TGTGCCAGCAGCTCAGGGGGATCGTACGAGCAGTACTTC
CDR3: CASSSGGSYEQYF
length: 13
V: TRBV7-2
J: TRBJ2-7
size: -
D: TRBD1

DNA: TGTGCCCACCGTGGGGGGGGGCAAAACACTGAAGCTTTCTTT
CDR3: CAHRGGGQNTEAFF
length: 14
V: TRBV30
J: TRBJ1-1
size: once
D: -

DNA: TGTGCCAGTAGTACCCCGGGAGGGGGCCATGGCTACACCTTC
CDR3: CASSTPGGGHGYTF
length: 14
V: TRBV19
J: TRBJ1-2
size: -
D: TRBD1